Included here is one T cell receptor (beta chain) sequence, with context. Via MiXCR, TCRdb re-called the RT-PCR reads, giving one row per CDR3 protein. The sample shows roughly 500,000 distinct CDR3 sequences, about 17% of them seen only once. The source of the sample is a study of response to subunit inactivated influenza vaccine. This CDR3 contains 15 residues. Germline V gene data show CDR1 as SGHRS and CDR2 as YFSETQ. The V end lost 0 bases, the J end lost 4 bases, and 12 bases lay between the germline ends. The sequence derives from a man between 50 and 75 years old who received an inactivated influenza vaccine. The input for sequencing was CD4+ T cells sorted from PBMCs, taken roughly 24 months after vaccination. The V call is TRBV5-1, the J call TRBJ2-3; unclear D gene. The CDR3 loop is CASSLGIAPPDTQYF. The CDR3 nucleotides read TGCGCCAGCAGCTTGGGGATCGCCCCGCCAGATACGCAGTATTTT.